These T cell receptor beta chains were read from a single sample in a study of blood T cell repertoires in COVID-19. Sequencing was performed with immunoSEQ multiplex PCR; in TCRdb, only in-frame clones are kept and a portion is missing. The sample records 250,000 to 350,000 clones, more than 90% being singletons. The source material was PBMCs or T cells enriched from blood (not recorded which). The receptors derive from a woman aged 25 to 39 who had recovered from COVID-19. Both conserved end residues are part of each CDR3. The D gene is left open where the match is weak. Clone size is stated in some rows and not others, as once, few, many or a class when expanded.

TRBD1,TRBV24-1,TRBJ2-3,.,CATSEEGQGFTDTQYF,TGTGCCACCAGTGAAGAGGGACAGGGTTTCACAGATACGCAGTATTTT
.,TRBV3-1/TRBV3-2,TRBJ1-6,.,CASSQAGQQYSPLHF,TGTGCCAGCAGCCAGGCCGGACAGCAGTATTCACCCCTCCACTTT
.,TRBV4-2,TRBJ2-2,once,CASSQAAFGGELFF,TGTGCCAGCAGCCAAGCGGCTTTCGGGGGGGAGCTGTTTTTT
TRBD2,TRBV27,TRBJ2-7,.,CASRGSGVYEQYF,TGTGCCAGCAGAGGTAGCGGGGTTTACGAGCAGTACTTC
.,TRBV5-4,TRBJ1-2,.,CASSLAAGDYGYTF,TGTGCCAGCAGCTTGGCCGCGGGGGACTATGGCTACACCTTC
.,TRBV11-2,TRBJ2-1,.,CASSLRLASYNEQFF,TGTGCCAGCAGCTTACGTCTAGCGAGCTACAATGAGCAGTTCTTC
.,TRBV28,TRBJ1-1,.,CASRRGDLMNTEAFF,TGTGCCAGCAGACGCGGCGACCTAATGAACACTGAAGCTTTCTTT
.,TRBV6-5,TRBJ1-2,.,CASSSGLNYGYTF,TGTGCCAGCAGTTCGGGTTTAAACTATGGCTACACCTTC
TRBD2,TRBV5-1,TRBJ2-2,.,CASSLPSGSAGELFF,TGCGCCAGCAGTTTGCCGAGCGGGAGCGCCGGGGAGCTGTTTTTT
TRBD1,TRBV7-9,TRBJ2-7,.,CASSFRQGEVYEQYF,TGTGCCAGCAGCTTCAGGCAGGGGGAAGTCTACGAGCAGTACTTC
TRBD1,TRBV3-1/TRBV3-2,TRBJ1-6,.,CASSRDSGDSPLHF,TGTGCCAGCAGCCGGGACAGCGGCGACTCACCCCTCCACTTT
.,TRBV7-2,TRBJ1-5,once,CASSSQGTYQPQHF,TGTGCCAGCAGCTCACAGGGAACTTATCAGCCCCAGCATTTT
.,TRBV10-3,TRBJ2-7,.,CAISERGGENEQYF,TGTGCCATCAGTGAAAGGGGCGGTGAAAACGAGCAGTACTTC
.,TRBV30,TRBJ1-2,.,CAWSARRNYGYTF,TGTGCCTGGAGTGCCAGGAGGAACTATGGCTACACCTTC
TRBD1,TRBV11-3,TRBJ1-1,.,CASSLEDREGTEAFF,TGTGCCAGCAGCTTAGAGGACAGGGAGGGGACTGAAGCTTTCTTT
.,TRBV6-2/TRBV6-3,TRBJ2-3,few,CASSSPSNVEDTQYF,TGTGCCAGCAGCTCACCCTCAAACGTGGAGGATACGCAGTATTTT
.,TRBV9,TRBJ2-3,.,CASSPYADTQYF,TGTGCCAGCAGCCCTTATGCAGATACGCAGTATTTT
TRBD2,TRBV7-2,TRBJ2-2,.,CASSLREGTGELFF,TGTGCCAGCAGCTTACGGGAGGGAACCGGGGAGCTGTTTTTT
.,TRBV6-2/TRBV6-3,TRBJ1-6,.,CASSYSNFYGSPLHF,TGTGCCAGCAGTTACTCGAATTTTTACGGTTCACCCCTCCACTTT
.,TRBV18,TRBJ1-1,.,CASSPNSANTEAFF,TGTGCCAGCTCACCAAACAGTGCGAACACTGAAGCTTTCTTT
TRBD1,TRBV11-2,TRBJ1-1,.,CASRPRWSGTVTRAFF,TGTGCCAGCAGACCCCGTTGGTCCGGGACAGTCACGCGGGCTTTCTTT
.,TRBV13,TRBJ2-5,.,CASSLSGGAIQETQYF,TGTGCCAGCAGCTTGTCCGGGGGTGCGATCCAAGAGACCCAGTACTTC
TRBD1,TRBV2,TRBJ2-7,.,CASSERRGLHEQYF,TGTGCCAGCAGTGAACGCAGGGGGCTACACGAGCAGTACTTC
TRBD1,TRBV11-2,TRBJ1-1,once,CASSLVGRGQAFTEAFF,TGTGCCAGCAGCTTAGTGGGTAGGGGGCAGGCATTCACTGAAGCTTTCTTT
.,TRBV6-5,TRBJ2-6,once,CASTRFPGANVLTF,TGTGCCAGCACTCGGTTCCCTGGGGCCAACGTCCTGACTTTC
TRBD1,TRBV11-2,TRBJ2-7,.,CASSPYRGLYEQYF,TGTGCCAGCAGCCCTTACAGGGGGCTCTACGAGCAGTACTTC
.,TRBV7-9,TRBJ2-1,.,CASSPQGYPYNEQFF,TGTGCCAGCAGCCCCCAGGGGTATCCCTACAATGAGCAGTTCTTC
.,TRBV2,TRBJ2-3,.,CASSEFNRFNTDTQYF,TGTGCCAGCAGTGAATTTAACAGATTTAACACAGATACGCAGTATTTT
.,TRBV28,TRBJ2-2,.,CASSPQGNTGELFF,TGTGCCAGCAGTCCCCAGGGAAACACCGGGGAGCTGTTTTTT
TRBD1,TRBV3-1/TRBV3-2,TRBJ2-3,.,CASSHTGGPITDTQYF,TGTGCCAGCAGCCACACAGGGGGACCCATCACAGATACGCAGTATTTT
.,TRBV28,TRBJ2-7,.,CASRLTDPYEQYF,TGTGCCAGCAGGCTGACAGACCCCTACGAGCAGTACTTC
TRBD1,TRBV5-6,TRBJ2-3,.,CASSFGTETDTQYF,TGTGCCAGCAGCTTCGGGACAGAAACAGATACGCAGTATTTT
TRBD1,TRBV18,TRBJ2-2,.,CASSLGQGGTGELFF,TGTGCCAGCTCACTGGGACAGGGAGGAACCGGGGAGCTGTTTTTT
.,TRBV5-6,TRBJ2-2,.,CASSVSGELFF,TGTGCCAGCAGCGTGAGCGGGGAGCTGTTTTTT
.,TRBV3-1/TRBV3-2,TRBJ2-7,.,CASSFSGPSYEQYF,TGTGCCAGCAGCTTTAGCGGCCCGTCCTACGAGCAGTACTTC
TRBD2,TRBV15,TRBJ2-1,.,CATSRDRGSGGNEQFF,TGTGCCACCAGCAGAGATCGGGGTAGCGGGGGTAATGAGCAGTTCTTC
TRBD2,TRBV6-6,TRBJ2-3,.,CASSQRGGNADTQYF,TGTGCCAGCAGCCAACGGGGGGGGAATGCAGATACGCAGTATTTT
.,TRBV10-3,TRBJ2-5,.,CAISLSQETQYF,TGTGCCATCAGCCTTTCCCAAGAGACCCAGTACTTC
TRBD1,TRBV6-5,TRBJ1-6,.,CASRPSGTDNSPLHF,TGTGCCAGCCGACCTTCCGGGACAGATAATTCACCCCTCCACTTT
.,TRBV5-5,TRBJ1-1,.,CASSFKGDTEAFF,TGTGCCAGCAGCTTTAAGGGGGACACTGAAGCTTTCTTT
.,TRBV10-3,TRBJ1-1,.,CAIGTGQPGAEAFF,TGTGCCATCGGAACAGGGCAGCCCGGCGCTGAAGCTTTCTTT
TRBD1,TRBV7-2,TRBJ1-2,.,CASSFNGQGTYGYTF,TGTGCCAGCAGCTTTAACGGACAGGGAACCTATGGCTACACCTTC
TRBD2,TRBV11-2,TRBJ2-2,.,CASSLVIGEGTGELFF,TGTGCCAGCAGCTTAGTTATAGGGGAGGGGACCGGGGAGCTGTTTTTT
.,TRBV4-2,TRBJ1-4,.,CASSQAGDEKLFF,TGTGCCAGCAGCCAAGCAGGGGATGAAAAACTGTTTTTT
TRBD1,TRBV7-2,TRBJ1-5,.,CASSLAGGGQPQHF,TGTGCCAGCAGCTTAGCAGGGGGCGGTCAGCCCCAGCATTTT
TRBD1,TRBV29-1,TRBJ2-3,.,CSVEQTDRGADTQYF,TGCAGCGTTGAACAAACGGACAGGGGTGCAGATACGCAGTATTTT
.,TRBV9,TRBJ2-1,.,CASSGASSKSSYNEQFF,TGTGCCAGCAGCGGAGCATCCTCTAAGAGCTCCTACAATGAGCAGTTCTTC
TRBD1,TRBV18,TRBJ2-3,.,CASSPQRPGQHRTDTQYF,TGTGCCAGCTCACCACAAAGACCGGGACAGCATAGGACAGATACGCAGTATTTT